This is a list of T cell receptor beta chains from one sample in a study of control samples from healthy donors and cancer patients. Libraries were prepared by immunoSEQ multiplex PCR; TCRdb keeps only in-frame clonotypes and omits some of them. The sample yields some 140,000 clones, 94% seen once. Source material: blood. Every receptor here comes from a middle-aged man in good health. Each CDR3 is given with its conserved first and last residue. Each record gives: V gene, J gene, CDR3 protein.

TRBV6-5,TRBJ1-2,CASSYVRTGGNYGYTF
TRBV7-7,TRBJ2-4,CASRTHCWPPLAKNIQYF
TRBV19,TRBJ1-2,CATSREQYGYTF
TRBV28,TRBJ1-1,CASSPDRDGAIRAFF
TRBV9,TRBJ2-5,CASSGTGASQETQYF
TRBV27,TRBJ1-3,CASRLQGRSGNTIYF
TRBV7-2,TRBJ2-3,CASSSGGAPDTQYF
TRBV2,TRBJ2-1,CAIPDKIGEQFF
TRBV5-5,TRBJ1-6,CASSFWTGDSPLHF
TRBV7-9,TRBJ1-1,CASRRQGAGTEAFF
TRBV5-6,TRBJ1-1,CASSTGQGYTEAFF
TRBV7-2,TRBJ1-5,CASGQTGTAGRPQHF
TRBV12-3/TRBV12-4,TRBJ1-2,CASSLVDGYGYTF
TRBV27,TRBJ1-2,CASSLSPLTGNYGYTF
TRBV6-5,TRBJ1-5,CASHGARTSKPQHF
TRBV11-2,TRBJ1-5,CASSLDRDHYQPQHF
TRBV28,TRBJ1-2,CASSPDPFKGYTF
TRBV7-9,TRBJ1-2,CASSRFSGTGFPYGYTF
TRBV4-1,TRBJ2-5,CASSQGERSETQYF
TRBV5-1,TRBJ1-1,CASVTGDSDTEAFF
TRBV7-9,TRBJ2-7,CASSFGQASHEQYF
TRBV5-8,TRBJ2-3,CASSFRAGSTDTQYF
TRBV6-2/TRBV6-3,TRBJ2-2,CASSIKGTNTGELFF
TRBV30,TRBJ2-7,CAWRPGLAPTYEQYF
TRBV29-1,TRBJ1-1,CSVGTGGSAFF
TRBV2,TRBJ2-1,CASKGASYNEQFF
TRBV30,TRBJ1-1,CAWSVGTGNTEAFF
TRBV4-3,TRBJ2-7,CASSPYTSDPQGEQYF
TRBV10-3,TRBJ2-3,CAISGQELTDTQYF
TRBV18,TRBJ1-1,CASSATGGNTEAFF
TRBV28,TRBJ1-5,CASRETVNQPQHF
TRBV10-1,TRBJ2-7,CARVTGTPPHHEQYF
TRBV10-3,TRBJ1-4,CAIRGGDNEKLFF
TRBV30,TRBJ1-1,CAWSPMNTEAFF
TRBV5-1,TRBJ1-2,CASSLVGGGNYGYTF
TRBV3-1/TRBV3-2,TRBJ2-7,CASSQDQVLPSFDEQYF
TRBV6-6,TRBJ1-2,CASERQGNGYTF
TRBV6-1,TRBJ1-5,CASSEALYSNQPQHF
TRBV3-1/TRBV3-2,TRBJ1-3,CASSQRSSGNTIYF
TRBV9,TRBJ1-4,CASSADGTTNEKLFF
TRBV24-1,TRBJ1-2,CATSDFPGPIGYTF
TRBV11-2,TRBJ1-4,CASSRQGQGITNEKLFF
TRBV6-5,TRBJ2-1,CASKGTSSYNEQFF
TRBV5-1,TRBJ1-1,CASSLGPQGAGTEAFF
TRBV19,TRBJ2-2,CASSGGLVLGITGELFF
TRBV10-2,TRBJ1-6,CASSDAPLGPNSPLHF
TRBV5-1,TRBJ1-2,CASSPGNYGYTF
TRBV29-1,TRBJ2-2,CSVADRGPTGELFF
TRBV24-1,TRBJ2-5,CATSVSGSGETQYF
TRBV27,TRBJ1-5,CASRRSGLHQPQHF
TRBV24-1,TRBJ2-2,CATSDPTGTGNTGELFF
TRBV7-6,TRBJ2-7,CASSPQEWYEQYF
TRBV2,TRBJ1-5,CASSGQGRYQPQHF
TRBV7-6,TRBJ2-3,CASSPRDRATDTQYF
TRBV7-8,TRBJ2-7,CASSLQAGSYEQYF
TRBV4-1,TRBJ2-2,CASSQGQGADTGELFF
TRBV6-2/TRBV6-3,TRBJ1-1,CASSYRANTEAFF